The 32 T cell receptor beta chains below all came from one sample that was sequenced in a study of cytomegalovirus exposure and HLA in healthy donors (dated by TCRdb to the late 2010s). Library preparation was by the immunoSEQ multiplex PCR assay. The multiplex PCR relied on a mix of 60 forward primers for TCR Vbeta segments and 13 reverse primers for TCR Jbeta segments. The source is immuneACCESS, and TCRdb retained only in-frame sequences with V and J called. Part of the clones is not carried over; for the studies checked, unresolved V genes explain less than half of this, and the remainder is unexplained. Across this sample there are around 110,000 clones, with over 70% seen only once. The top ten hold 0.65% to 0.85% of the sample. Sequenced material: PBMCs. The receptor source for this set is a boy younger than 18 in good health and CMV-seronegative.

This clone was counted once. V and J are TRBV7-3 and TRBJ2-2; 7 bases line up with TRBD1. V lost 1 base to trimming and J lost 6 bases; unmatched junction nucleotides: 8. The CDR3 covers 16 residues. The V gene's germline CDR1 is SGHTA and CDR2 FQGTGA. The CDR3 spells CASSLNARGYPGELFF. In DNA, the CDR3 is TGTGCCAGCAGCTTAAATGCCAGGGGGTACCCCGGGGAGCTGTTTTTT.

This clone was observed a single time. The chain links TRBV5-6 to TRBJ1-5; no firm D call. Germline-derived CDR1 and CDR2 are SGHDT and YYEEEE. The CDR3 contains 12 residues. V lost 4 bases and J lost 7, with 9 bases in between. The CDR3 protein is CASSLGRQPQHF. As DNA, the CDR3 is TGTGCCAGCAGCCTAGGGAGGCAGCCCCAGCATTTT. The full variable domain, completed using reference TRBV5-6 and TRBJ1-5, is DAGVTQSPTHLIKTRGQQVTLRCSPKSGHDTVSWYQQALGQGPQFIFQYYEEEERQRGNFPDRFSGHQFPNYSSELNVNALLLGDSALYLCASSLGRQPQHFGDGTRLSIL.

The chain combines TRBV18 with TRBJ1-5; 8 nucleotides match TRBD1. With 6 bases clipped from V and 7 bases from J, the junction kept 11 bases outside the gene matches. Germline loops: CDR1 KGHSH, CDR2 LQKENI. This CDR3 contains 15 residues. CDR3 bases: TGTGCCAGCTCTCCGGACAGGGTCGCTTTGCAGCCCCAGCATTTT. As protein: CASSPDRVALQPQHF. Based on the CDR3 plus reference TRBV18 and TRBJ1-5, the full variable domain is NAGVMQNPRHLVRRRGQEARLRCSPMKGHSHVYWYRQLPEEGLKFMVYLQKENIIDESGMPKERFSAEFPKEGPSILRIQQVVRGDSAAYFCASSPDRVALQPQHFGDGTRLSIL.

The rearrangement joins TRBV11-3 to TRBJ1-1; no firm D call. This CDR3 is 13 amino acids long. V shed 1 base and J shed 6 bases, with 9 bases lying between them. Germline values: CDR1 SGHNT, CDR2 YENEEA. CDR3 DNA sequence: TGTGCCAGCAGCTTAGCCCAGTTTCCTGAAGCTTTCTTT. It yields the protein CASSLAQFPEAFF.

The V call is TRBV30, the J call TRBJ1-5, with D possibly matching TRBD1 (6 bases). V shed 3 bases and J shed 5 bases, with 11 bases lying between them. This CDR3 is 13 amino acids long. Germline-derived CDR1 and CDR2 are GTSNPN and SVGIG (reference sequence). CDR3 nucleotide sequence: TGTGCCTGGAGCGCTGGGGGCCATCAGCCCCAGCATTTT. Its protein is CAWSAGGHQPQHF.

The chain couples TRBV6-4 to TRBJ2-1; 11 bases map to TRBD1. V was pared by 4 bases and J by 8 bases, with 7 bases of the junction left unmatched. The CDR3 totals 15 residues. Germline V lookup: CDR1 MRHNA, CDR2 SNTAGT. Here the CDR3 DNA reads TGTGCCAGCAGTGGTTCCGGGACAGGGGGAGATGAGCAGTTCTTC. Protein: CASSGSGTGGDEQFF.

This chain connects TRBV27 to TRBJ2-7; 14 bases match TRBD2. V lost 5 bases to trimming and J lost 0 bases; unmatched junction nucleotides: 6. Germline V gene sequence: CDR1 MNHEY, CDR2 SMNVEV (reference sequence). The CDR3 length is 17 residues. This CDR3 reads CASSPGTSGGSSYEQYF. The CDR3, as DNA: TGTGCCAGCAGTCCCGGGACTAGCGGGGGTTCCTCCTACGAGCAGTACTTC.

The CDR3 nucleotides read TGTGCCAGCAGTCCGAGACAGGGAGGATGGACCGGGGAGCTGTTTTTT. Protein product: CASSPRQGGWTGELFF. This chain uses TRBV25-1 with TRBJ2-2; D perhaps matches TRBD1 (7 bases). This CDR3 spans 16 amino acids. The V end was cut by 5 bases, the J end by 5 bases, with 18 bases between. Germline V gene data show CDR1 as MGHDK and CDR2 as SYGVNS.

V gene TRBV7-9 combines with J gene TRBJ2-5, with TRBD2 matching over 7 bases. Germline V CDR1 and CDR2: SEHNR, FQNEAQ (reference sequence). This CDR3 contains 17 residues. The V gene end was trimmed by 5 bases and the J gene end by 2 bases; junction bases not matched to a gene: 14. As DNA, the CDR3 is TGTGCCAGCAGCCGATCGTTCCGGGCGGGGGTTCAAGAGACCCAGTACTTC. It encodes CASSRSFRAGVQETQYF.

This clone came up a few times. V gene TRBV9 combines with J gene TRBJ2-7; 13 bases match TRBD2. Unmatched junction bases numbered 1, after V lost 0 bases and J lost 1 base. The CDR3 has 16 amino acids. CDR1 is SGDLS and CDR2 is YYNGEE in the germline V gene. The CDR3 spells CASSVGLAGGSYEQYF. The DNA for the CDR3 is TGTGCCAGCAGCGTAGGACTAGCGGGAGGTTCCTACGAGCAGTACTTC.

V usage is TRBV5-1 and J usage is TRBJ2-3, with a possible D match to TRBD2 (5 bases). V was shortened by 1 base and J by 5 bases, with 8 bases between the two germline ends. The CDR3 is 13 amino acids. Germline V lookup: CDR1 SGHRS, CDR2 YFSETQ. CDR3 nucleotides: TGCGCCAGCAGCTTGTCACGGGGAGATACGCAGTATTTT. As protein: CASSLSRGDTQYF.

This clone occurred a few times. CDR3 nucleotides: TGCGCCAGTCCCCCCGCGGGAGGGGAGACCCAGTACTTC. Protein sequence: CASPPAGGETQYF. V gene TRBV10-1 combines with J gene TRBJ2-5, with 9 bases matching TRBD2. This CDR3 is 13 amino acids long. The germline gives CDR1 WNHNN, CDR2 SYGVQD (reference sequence). V dropped 9 bases and J dropped 5; count of bases not matched to a gene: 7.

The rearrangement links TRBV5-1 to TRBJ2-7; 7 bases agree with TRBD1. Germline CDR1 and CDR2: SGHRS and YFSETQ. The CDR3 is made up of 14 amino acids. Trimming at V came to 4 bases and at J to 2 bases, leaving 6 bases not matched to a gene. The CDR3 protein is CASSNTGATYEQYF. The CDR3 nucleotides read TGCGCCAGCAGCAATACAGGGGCGACCTACGAGCAGTACTTC.

V is TRBV5-6 and J is TRBJ2-1; maybe TRBD2 (6 bases). V was shortened by 2 bases and J by 4 bases, with 13 bases between the two germline ends. Germline V gene lookup returns CDR1 SGHDT and CDR2 YYEEEE. This CDR3 is 15 amino acids long. Here the CDR3 reads CASSFSLATYNEQFF. In DNA, the CDR3 is TGTGCCAGCAGCTTCAGCCTAGCGACTTACAATGAGCAGTTCTTC.

This chain uses TRBV13 with TRBJ2-2; 9 bases are shared with TRBD2. The length of the CDR3 is 19 residues. Germline V gives CDR1 PRHDT, CDR2 FYEKMQ (reference sequence). V lost 3 bases and J lost 4; bases outside the gene matches: 15. CDR3 in amino acids: CASSFPSGVAGVVTGELFF. The CDR3 bases are TGTGCCAGCAGCTTTCCGAGTGGGGTAGCGGGAGTTGTCACCGGGGAGCTGTTTTTT.

The V and J genes are TRBV6-4 and TRBJ2-1, with D perhaps TRBD1 (6 bases). CDR3 length equals 13 residues. Trimming left V 5 bases short and J 8 bases short, with 13 bases between. In germline, CDR1 is MRHNA, CDR2 SNTAGT. CDR3 sequence reads: CASSKTGFDEQFF. CDR3 coding DNA: TGTGCCAGCAGTAAAACAGGGTTCGATGAGCAGTTCTTC.

V and J are TRBV6-6 and TRBJ2-7, with TRBD1 identical over 8 bases. The ends lost 0 bases at V and 3 bases at J; junction bases unmatched: 4. Germline assignment: CDR1 MNHNY and CDR2 SVGAGI (reference sequence). The CDR3 is 15 amino acids. The CDR3 DNA is TGTGCCAGCAGTTACTCGCAGGGGGCGAACTACGAGCAGTACTTC. Translation: CASSYSQGANYEQYF.

V is TRBV7-9 and J is TRBJ1-6; 8 nucleotides line up with TRBD1. With V trimmed by 6 bases and J by 8 bases, 6 bases remained unmatched. This CDR3 is 14 amino acids long. The germline CDR1 and CDR2 sequences are SEHNR and FQNEAQ (reference sequence). The CDR3 spells CASSLTGGHSPLHF. CDR3 nucleotides: TGTGCCAGCAGTCTCACAGGGGGGCATTCACCCCTCCACTTT.

The V gene is TRBV27, the J gene TRBJ2-1, with 10 bases identical to TRBD2. V gave up 5 bases and J gave up 6 bases; unmatched junction bases: 7. The CDR3 covers 15 residues. Germline V gene data show CDR1 as MNHEY and CDR2 as SMNVEV (reference sequence). CDR3 residues: CASSPLAGAFNEQFF. In DNA form, the CDR3 reads TGTGCCAGCAGTCCCCTAGCGGGGGCCTTCAATGAGCAGTTCTTC.

The CDR3 here is CASSQVGGNGNEQYF. The DNA of the CDR3 is TGTGCCAGCAGCCAAGTAGGAGGGAATGGGAACGAGCAGTACTTC. The chain links TRBV14 to TRBJ2-5; possible D gene TRBD2, 6 bases. The J call may be in error: the DNA end matches TRBJ2-7 better. CDR1 and CDR2 (germline): SGHDN, FVKESK. The CDR3 runs 15 residues.

J is TRBJ1-4 and V is TRBV29-1, with 8 positions matching TRBD1. The CDR3 runs 13 residues. Trimming cost V 5 bases and J 5 bases; bases outside gene matches: 4. Germline V gene lookup returns CDR1 SQVTM and CDR2 ANQGSEA. CDR3 sequence reads: CSVRDRPNEKLFF. The CDR3, as DNA: TGCAGCGTTCGGGACAGGCCGAATGAAAAACTGTTTTTT.

This rearrangement joins TRBV28 to TRBJ2-7; TRBD1 matches 8 bases. The CDR3 extends over 15 amino acids. Germline CDR1 MDHEN, CDR2 SYDVKM. Trimming at V came to 3 bases and at J to 3 bases, leaving 7 bases not matched to a gene. The CDR3 nucleotides are TGTGCCAGCAGTTTGACCGGGACAGGAGACTACGAGCAGTACTTC. Its protein product is CASSLTGTGDYEQYF. Variable domain in full (rest from reference TRBV28 and TRBJ2-7): DVKVTQSSRYLVKRTGEKVFLECVQDMDHENMFWYRQDPGLGLRLIYFSYDVKMKEKGDIPEGYSVSREKKERFSLILESASTNQTSMYLCASSLTGTGDYEQYFGPGTRLTVT.

This chain uses TRBV5-4 with TRBJ2-2, with D tentatively TRBD1 (6 bases). Germline V gene data show CDR1 as SGHNT and CDR2 as YYREEE (reference sequence). V was cut by 1 base and J by 5 bases, with 9 bases left in between. CDR3 length equals 14 residues. CDR3 sequence reads: CASSLRQGTGELFF. CDR3 bases: TGTGCCAGCAGCTTGCGGCAGGGGACCGGGGAGCTGTTTTTT.

The chain's CDR3 is CAWSVRLLHYEQYF. Written as DNA, the CDR3 is TGTGCCTGGAGTGTACGACTACTCCACTACGAGCAGTACTTC. This chain joins TRBV30 and TRBJ2-7, with D perhaps matching TRBD2 (5 bases). The length of the CDR3 is 14 residues. Between the trimmed V and J ends, which lost 0 bases and 3 bases, there was a span of 12 bases. The germline gives CDR1 GTSNPN, CDR2 SVGIG (reference sequence).

The chain is built from TRBV30 and TRBJ1-1; 8 bases are shared with TRBD1. The germline CDR1 and CDR2 sequences are GTSNPN and SVGIG (reference sequence). This CDR3 region has 12 residues. The trim removed 5 bases at V and 3 bases at J, leaving 2 bases unmatched. The CDR3, as DNA: TGTGCCTGGGCGACAGGGGACACTGAAGCTTTCTTT. Residues: CAWATGDTEAFF.

The chain combines TRBV2 with TRBJ1-4; no firm D call. Germline assignment: CDR1 SNHLY and CDR2 FYNNEI. V was clipped by 8 bases and J by 7 bases, with 14 bases between them. The CDR3 contains 13 residues. This CDR3 reads CASQEFRGEKLFF. As DNA, the CDR3 is TGTGCCAGCCAAGAGTTTCGGGGTGAAAAACTGTTTTTT. Combining the CDR3 with reference TRBV2 and TRBJ1-4 gives the whole variable domain EPEVTQTPSHQVTQMGQEVILRCVPISNHLYFYWYRQILGQKVEFLVSFYNNEISEKSEIFDDQFSVERPDGSNFTLKIRSTKLEDSAMYFCASQEFRGEKLFFGSGTQLSVL.

The chain joins TRBV29-1 to TRBJ2-7; 9 bases agree with TRBD1. The CDR3 totals 15 residues. Germline V gives CDR1 SQVTM, CDR2 ANQGSEA. Losses at the gene ends were 4 bases for V and 3 bases for J; bases not matched to a gene: 10. DNA for the CDR3: TGCAGCGTTGGGGCTAGGGACAGGGACAGCTACGAGCAGTACTTC. This codes for CSVGARDRDSYEQYF.

The chain carries TRBV7-3 and TRBJ1-5; D is unclear. The V end lost 3 bases, the J end lost 5 bases, and 8 bases lay between the germline ends. The germline gives CDR1 SGHTA, CDR2 FQGTGA. The length of the CDR3 is 13 residues. The CDR3 spells CASSLRVDQPQHF. DNA of the CDR3: TGTGCCAGCAGCTTGCGGGTCGATCAGCCCCAGCATTTT.

CDR3 residues: CASSSPGTGAYNEQFF. The CDR3 DNA reads as TGTGCCAGCAGTTCCCCCGGGACAGGGGCCTACAATGAGCAGTTCTTC. The chain is built from TRBV28 and TRBJ2-1; 10 positions agree with TRBD1. The CDR3 spans 16 residues. The V gene end was trimmed by 4 bases and the J gene end by 2 bases; junction bases not matched to a gene: 5. Germline CDR1 is MDHEN and CDR2 is SYDVKM.

V and J are TRBV27 and TRBJ2-7; 11 bases are a match to TRBD2. The CDR3 runs to 17 residues. The germline V gene has CDR1 MNHEY and CDR2 SMNVEV (reference sequence). V lost 0 bases, J lost 4 bases, and 8 bases stayed unmatched. CDR3 in amino acids: CASSLSSLGTSGYEQYF. The CDR3 region has the DNA TGTGCCAGCAGTTTATCGTCCCTCGGGACTAGCGGATACGAGCAGTACTTC.

The V and J genes are TRBV28 and TRBJ1-2; TRBD1 matches at 9 bases. Per the germline V gene, CDR1 is MDHEN and CDR2 is SYDVKM. Trimming removed 7 bases from V and 4 bases from J; junction bases left unmatched: 4. There are 13 residues in the CDR3. The CDR3 sequence: CASTYRGLYGYTF. CDR3 bases: TGTGCCAGCACCTACAGGGGGCTCTATGGCTACACCTTC.

The V and J genes are TRBV7-2 and TRBJ1-1; TRBD1 is a possible D gene (6 bases). Germline V lookup: CDR1 SGHTA, CDR2 FQGNSA. Trimming took off 1 base at V and 2 bases at J, with 8 bases between the two ends. This CDR3 has 14 residues. CDR3 region: CASSLEGVNTEAFF. DNA for the CDR3: TGTGCCAGCAGCTTAGAGGGGGTTAACACTGAAGCTTTCTTT.